The 22 T cell receptor beta chains below were found in one sample sequenced in a study of PD-L1 blockade in urothelial cancer. Profiled with immunoSEQ multiplex PCR; TCRdb holds only in-frame clones, not every one. The sample lists roughly 50,000 clones, 87% occurring once. Source: PBMCs, taken around atezolizumab (anti-PD-L1) treatment. The origin of the receptors is a man aged 55 to 70 with urothelial cancer.

The chain uses TRBV7-2 and TRBJ1-2, with 9 bases aligning to TRBD1. V was pared by 5 bases and J by 8 bases, with 6 bases of the junction left unmatched. The CDR3 covers 13 residues. Germline V lookup: CDR1 SGHTA, CDR2 FQGNSA. CDR3 protein: CASSTTGGIGYTF. The DNA for the CDR3 is TGTGCCAGCAGCACCACAGGGGGCATCGGCTACACCTTC.

This clone occurred once. The chain links TRBV29-1 to TRBJ1-1; maybe TRBD1 (5 bases). V was pared by 5 bases and J by 0 bases, with 13 bases between. Germline V gene lookup returns CDR1 SQVTM and CDR2 ANQGSEA. The CDR3 extends over 14 amino acids. The CDR3 reads CSVRPSGMNTEAFF. CDR3 coding DNA: TGCAGCGTTCGACCGTCAGGGATGAACACTGAAGCTTTCTTT.

This chain links TRBV2 with TRBJ2-1, with 9 bases matching TRBD2. The ends lost 6 bases at V and 3 bases at J; junction bases unmatched: 6. Germline loops: CDR1 SNHLY, CDR2 FYNNEI. This CDR3 comprises 15 residues. The CDR3 DNA is TGTGCCAGCAGGCACAGCGGGGGGCACTACAATGAGCAGTTCTTC. As protein: CASRHSGGHYNEQFF.

The V call is TRBV7-3, the J call TRBJ2-2, with D perhaps matching TRBD1 (5 bases). V was trimmed by 1 base and J by 7 bases, leaving 10 bases between them. Germline V gene data show CDR1 as SGHTA and CDR2 as FQGTGA. There are 14 residues in the CDR3. The CDR3: CASSLSRVGGELFF. The CDR3 region has the DNA TGTGCCAGCAGCTTAAGCAGGGTGGGCGGGGAGCTGTTTTTT.

This rearrangement joins TRBV5-1 to TRBJ1-1; D is possibly TRBD1 (5 bases). The CDR3 covers 14 residues. The V gene's germline CDR1 is SGHRS and CDR2 YFSETQ. The V gene lost 4 bases and the J gene lost 4 bases, with 14 bases spanning the gap. The CDR3 loop reads CASSARDSSTEAFF. The CDR3 region has the DNA TGCGCCAGCAGCGCGAGGGACTCGAGCACTGAAGCTTTCTTT.

Worth noting for this clone: An end of the junction does not agree with germline; a read error may underlie this. V gene TRBV7-7 combines with J gene TRBJ2-5; 9 bases map to TRBD2. The CDR3 has 15 amino acids. The germline V gene encodes CDR1 SSHAT and CDR2 FNYEAQ (reference sequence). CDR3 sequence reads: CASSAGTSPQETQYF. The CDR3 DNA follows: TGTGCTAGCAGCGCGGGGACTAGCCCCCAAGAGACCCAGTACTTC.

The chain has TRBV15 and TRBJ2-1, with D perhaps TRBD2 (5 bases). V was cut by 1 base and J by 0 bases, with 19 bases left in between. CDR3 length equals 19 residues. Germline V CDR1 and CDR2: LNHNV, YYDKDF (reference sequence). CDR3 DNA: TGTGCCACCAGCAGAGTGACAAGGACTCGGGAATACTCCTACAATGAGCAGTTCTTC. Amino acid sequence: CATSRVTRTREYSYNEQFF.

The chain couples TRBV7-2 to TRBJ2-1; 7 bases map to TRBD2. V lost 5 bases to trimming and J lost 7 bases; unmatched junction nucleotides: 8. Germline V gene lookup returns CDR1 SGHTA and CDR2 FQGNSA. The CDR3 has 14 amino acids. The CDR3 DNA follows: TGTGCCAGCAGCACCAGACTAGCTGGTAATGAGCAGTTCTTC. It specifies CASSTRLAGNEQFF. Based on the CDR3 plus reference TRBV7-2 and TRBJ2-1, the full variable domain is GAGVSQSPSNKVTEKGKDVELRCDPISGHTALYWYRQSLGQGLEFLIYFQGNSAPDKSGLPSDRFSAERTGGSVSTLTIQRTQQEDSAVYLCASSTRLAGNEQFFGPGTRLTVL.

The J gene is TRBJ2-7, the V gene TRBV10-2; unclear D gene. Germline CDR1 reads WSHSY; CDR2 reads SAAADI. V was shortened by 6 bases and J by 2 bases, with 11 bases between the two germline ends. This CDR3 region has 13 residues. CDR3 residues: CASSLDTAYEQYF. The CDR3 nucleotides are TGCGCCAGCAGCTTAGACACCGCCTACGAGCAGTACTTC.

The rearrangement links TRBV10-3 to TRBJ1-5, with 9 bases aligning to TRBD1. Germline CDR1 and CDR2: ENHRY and SYGVKD. CDR3 size: 13 residues. V shed 10 bases and J 3 bases; nucleotides not matched to a gene: 4. CDR3: CATRDRANQPQHF. The CDR3 DNA reads as TGTGCCACGAGGGACAGGGCCAATCAGCCCCAGCATTTT.

The chain employs TRBV6-1 and TRBJ2-3; D perhaps matches TRBD2 (5 bases). This CDR3 contains 15 residues. The V and J ends lost 3 bases and 1 base respectively, with 11 bases between them. Germline values: CDR1 MNHNS, CDR2 SASEGT. The CDR3 sequence: CASSEWTQRTDTQYF. CDR3 coding DNA: TGTGCCAGCAGTGAGTGGACTCAACGCACAGATACGCAGTATTTT.

V is TRBV4-3 and J is TRBJ2-2; 10 nucleotides agree with TRBD2. Unmatched junction bases numbered 5, after V lost 0 bases and J lost 1 base. The CDR3 spans 18 residues. CDR1 and CDR2 (germline): LGHNA, YSLEER. CDR3 DNA: TGCGCCAGCAGCCAAGACCTCTCTAGCGGGGGGAACACCGGGGAGCTGTTTTTT. Residues: CASSQDLSSGGNTGELFF.

The chain joins TRBV18 to TRBJ1-6, with 7 positions matching TRBD1. The CDR3 has 13 amino acids. CDR1 and CDR2 from the germline V gene are KGHSH and LQKENI. V trimming: 4 bases; J trimming: 10 bases; junction bases outside the gene matches: 4. CDR3 DNA sequence: TGTGCCAGCTCACGAACAGGGGACTCACCCCTCCACTTT. As protein: CASSRTGDSPLHF.

V is TRBV19 and J is TRBJ1-1, with D uncertain. The germline V and J ends were trimmed by 4 bases and 2 bases, with 8 bases remaining between them. CDR3 size: 13 residues. Germline V gives CDR1 LNHDA, CDR2 SQIVND (reference sequence). The CDR3 coding sequence is TGTGCCAGTAGTACACAGTCTAACACTGAAGCTTTCTTT. Translating it yields CASSTQSNTEAFF.

The chain couples TRBV6-5 to TRBJ2-3, with D tentatively TRBD2 (6 bases). Per the germline V gene, CDR1 is MNHEY and CDR2 is SVGAGI. This CDR3 comprises 14 residues. The germline V and J ends were trimmed by 4 bases and 5 bases, with 13 bases remaining between them. In nucleotides, the CDR3 is TGTGCCAGCAGTTTCGGGGGTGGGCGAGATACGCAGTATTTT. Protein product: CASSFGGGRDTQYF.

The gene calls are TRBV10-2 and TRBJ1-1; TRBD1 agrees at 7 bases. Germline lookup yields CDR1 WSHSY and CDR2 SAAADI. The CDR3 length is 14 residues. The trim removed 6 bases at V and 4 bases at J, leaving 8 bases unmatched. The CDR3 protein is CASSGRGAFTEAFF. CDR3 DNA: TGCGCCAGCAGCGGCAGGGGGGCCTTCACTGAAGCTTTCTTT.

In regard to this clone: Other DNA sequences in the same sample also yield this CDR3. CDR3 nucleotides: TGTGCCACCAGCAGGAGTGTGGGGGGTGTTACCGGGGAGCTGTTTTTT. Amino acid sequence: CATSRSVGGVTGELFF. The chain recombines TRBV15 with TRBJ2-2; TRBD2 is a possible D gene (6 bases). V was shortened by 3 bases and J by 5 bases, with 16 bases between the two germline ends. Germline V lookup: CDR1 LNHNV, CDR2 YYDKDF (reference sequence). CDR3 size: 16 residues.

The rearrangement joins TRBV15 to TRBJ1-1; D is unclear. Germline assignment: CDR1 LNHNV and CDR2 YYDKDF (reference sequence). This CDR3 contains 15 residues. V lost 0 bases to trimming and J lost 4 bases, with 12 bases between them. The CDR3 loop is CATSREANSGTEAFF. CDR3 in DNA: TGTGCCACCAGCAGAGAAGCGAATTCTGGCACTGAAGCTTTCTTT.

The chain carries TRBV7-6 and TRBJ1-3; the D gene is possibly TRBD1 (5 bases). Deletions cut 9 bases from V and 1 base from J, with 13 bases between. This CDR3 has 14 amino acids. Per the germline V gene, CDR1 is SGHVS and CDR2 is FNYEAQ. Written as DNA, the CDR3 is TGTGCCAGTAGCAGCAGGGAATCTGGAAACACCATATATTTT. Translating it yields CASSSRESGNTIYF. The variable domain in full, with the rest retrieved from reference TRBV7-6 and TRBJ1-3, is GAGVSQSPRYKVTKRGQDVALRCDPISGHVSLYWYRQALGQGPEFLTYFNYEAQQDKSGLPNDRFSAERPEGSISTLTIQRTEQRDSAMYRCASSSRESGNTIYFGEGSWLTVV.

The chain joins TRBV7-2 to TRBJ2-3; 10 bases are a match to TRBD2. V shed 1 base and J 4 bases; nucleotides not matched to a gene: 5. Germline V lookup: CDR1 SGHTA, CDR2 FQGNSA. The CDR3 runs to 16 residues. CDR3 region: CASSLVPSGGADTQYF. In DNA, the CDR3 is TGTGCCAGCAGCTTAGTTCCTAGCGGGGGAGCAGATACGCAGTATTTT. Full variable domain (outside the CDR3, taken from reference TRBV7-2 and TRBJ2-3): GAGVSQSPSNKVTEKGKDVELRCDPISGHTALYWYRQSLGQGLEFLIYFQGNSAPDKSGLPSDRFSAERTGGSVSTLTIQRTQQEDSAVYLCASSLVPSGGADTQYFGPGTRLTVL.

CDR3 DNA: TGTGCCACCAACCCGGGACAGGGAGTTACCGGGGAGCTGTTTTTT. It is translated as CATNPGQGVTGELFF. This chain connects TRBV15 to TRBJ2-2; 9 bases are shared with TRBD1. Germline V gives CDR1 LNHNV, CDR2 YYDKDF (reference sequence). With 7 bases clipped from V and 5 bases from J, the junction kept 8 bases outside the gene matches. CDR3 length: 15 residues.

The CDR3 protein is CASSLLQGGPLHF. CDR3 sequence (DNA): TGTGCCAGCAGTTTGCTACAGGGGGGGCCCCTCCACTTT. This sequence joins TRBV27 and TRBJ1-6; 8 nucleotides agree with TRBD1. The V gene's germline CDR1 is MNHEY and CDR2 SMNVEV (reference sequence). J gave up 13 bases and V 3 bases, and 5 bases lay outside the gene matches. The CDR3 is 13 residues long.